This TCR beta chain was found in a study of siplizumab effects on memory and regulatory T cells. Germline V gene data show CDR1 as SGHAT and CDR2 as FQNNGV. Between the trimmed V and J ends, which lost 2 bases and 6 bases, there was a span of 7 bases. The CDR3 covers 13 residues. Naive, memory, effector memory and TEMRA subsets, all unstimulated, were sequenced in a few donor pairs. Method: immunoSEQ multiplex PCR; TCRdb's copy keeps in-frame clones and lacks some. The data contain around 65,000 clones, 70% to 80% of them singletons. The sample taken for sequencing was memory CD4+ T cells sorted from blood. The chain employs TRBV11-2 and TRBJ1-4; no reliable D call. The sequence came from a human donor in good health. CDR3 in DNA: TGTGCCAGCAGCTTATCTACAGATGAAAAACTGTTTTTT. Amino acids: CASSLSTDEKLFF.